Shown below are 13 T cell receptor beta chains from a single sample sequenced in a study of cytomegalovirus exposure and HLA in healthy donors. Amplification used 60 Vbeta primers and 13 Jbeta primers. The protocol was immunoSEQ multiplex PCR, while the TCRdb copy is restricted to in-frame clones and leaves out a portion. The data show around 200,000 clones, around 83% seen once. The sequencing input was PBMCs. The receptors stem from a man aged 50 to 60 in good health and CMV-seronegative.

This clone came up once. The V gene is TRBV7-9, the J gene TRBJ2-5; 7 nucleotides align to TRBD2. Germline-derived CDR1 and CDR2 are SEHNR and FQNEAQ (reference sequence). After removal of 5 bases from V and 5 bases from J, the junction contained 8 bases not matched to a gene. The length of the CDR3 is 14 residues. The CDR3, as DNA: TGTGCCAGCAGCACCGCGGGGGATGGGGAGACCCAGTACTTC. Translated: CASSTAGDGETQYF.

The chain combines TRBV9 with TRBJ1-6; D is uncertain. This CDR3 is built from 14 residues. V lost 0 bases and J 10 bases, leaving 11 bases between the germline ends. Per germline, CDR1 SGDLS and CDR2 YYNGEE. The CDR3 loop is CASSVGQVASPLHF. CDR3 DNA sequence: TGTGCCAGCAGCGTAGGCCAGGTCGCCTCACCCCTCCACTTT.

DNA for the CDR3: TGTGCCAGCAGCTTAGTCAAGGGAGGCACCGGGGAGCTGTTTTTT. This gives the protein CASSLVKGGTGELFF. V gene TRBV7-2 combines with J gene TRBJ2-2; D is perhaps TRBD2 (6 bases). Germline lookup yields CDR1 SGHTA and CDR2 FQGNSA. Trimming took 1 base from V and 4 from J, leaving 10 bases between them. This CDR3 region has 15 residues.

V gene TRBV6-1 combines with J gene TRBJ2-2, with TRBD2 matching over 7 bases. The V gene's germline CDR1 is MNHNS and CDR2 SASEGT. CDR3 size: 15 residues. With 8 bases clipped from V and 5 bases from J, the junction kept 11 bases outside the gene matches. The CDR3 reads CASQIGGVWTGELFF. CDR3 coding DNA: TGTGCCAGCCAGATTGGGGGGGTTTGGACCGGGGAGCTGTTTTTT.

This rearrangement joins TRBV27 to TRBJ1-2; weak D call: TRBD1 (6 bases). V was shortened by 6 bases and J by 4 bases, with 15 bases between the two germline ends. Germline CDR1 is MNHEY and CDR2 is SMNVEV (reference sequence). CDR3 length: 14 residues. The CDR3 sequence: CASRPSDRFYGYTF. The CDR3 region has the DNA TGTGCCAGCAGGCCTTCAGACAGGTTCTATGGCTACACCTTC.

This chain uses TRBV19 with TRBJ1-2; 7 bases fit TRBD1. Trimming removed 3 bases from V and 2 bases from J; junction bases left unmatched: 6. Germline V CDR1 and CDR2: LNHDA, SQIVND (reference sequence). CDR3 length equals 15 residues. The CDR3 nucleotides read TGTGCCAGTAGTATCACAGGGGTCACAAACTATGGCTACACCTTC. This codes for CASSITGVTNYGYTF.

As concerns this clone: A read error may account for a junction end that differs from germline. CDR3 sequence: CASSLLTGASGCTF. The CDR3 nucleotides read TGCGCCAGCAGCTTGCTCACGGGCGCGAGCGGCTGCACCTTC. The chain employs TRBV5-1 and TRBJ1-2; D remains unclear. The CDR3 has 14 amino acids. Germline V CDR1 and CDR2: SGHRS, YFSETQ. Full variable domain (outside the CDR3, taken from reference TRBV5-1 and TRBJ1-2): KAGVTQTPRYLIKTRGQQVTLSCSPISGHRSVSWYQQTPGQGLQFLFEYFSETQRNKGNFPGRFSGRQFSNSRSEMNVSTLELGDSALYLCASSLLTGASGCTFGSGTRLTVV.

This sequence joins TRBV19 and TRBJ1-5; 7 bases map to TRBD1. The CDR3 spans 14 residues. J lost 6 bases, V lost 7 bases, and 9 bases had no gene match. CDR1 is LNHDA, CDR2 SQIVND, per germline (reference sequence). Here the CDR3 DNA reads TGTGCCAGTACCCGGACAGGATCAGGTCAGCCCCAGCATTTT. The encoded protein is CASTRTGSGQPQHF. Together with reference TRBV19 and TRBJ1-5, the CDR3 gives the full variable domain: DGGITQSPKYLFRKEGQNVTLSCEQNLNHDAMYWYRQDPGQGLRLIYYSQIVNDFQKGDIAEGYSVSREKKESFPLTVTSAQKNPTAFYLCASTRTGSGQPQHFGDGTRLSIL.

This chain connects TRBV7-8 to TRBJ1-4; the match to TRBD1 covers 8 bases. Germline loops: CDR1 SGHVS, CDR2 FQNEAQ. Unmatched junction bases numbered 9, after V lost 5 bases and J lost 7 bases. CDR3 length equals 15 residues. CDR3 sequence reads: CASSPKGQVVEKLFF. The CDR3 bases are TGTGCCAGCAGCCCAAAGGGACAGGTTGTTGAAAAACTGTTTTTT.

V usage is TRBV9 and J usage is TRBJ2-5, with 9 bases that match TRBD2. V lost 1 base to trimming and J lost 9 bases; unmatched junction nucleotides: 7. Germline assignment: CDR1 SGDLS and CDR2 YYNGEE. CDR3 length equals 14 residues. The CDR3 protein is CASSVLAGSGAQYF. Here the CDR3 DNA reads TGTGCCAGCAGCGTACTAGCGGGGTCCGGGGCCCAGTACTTC.

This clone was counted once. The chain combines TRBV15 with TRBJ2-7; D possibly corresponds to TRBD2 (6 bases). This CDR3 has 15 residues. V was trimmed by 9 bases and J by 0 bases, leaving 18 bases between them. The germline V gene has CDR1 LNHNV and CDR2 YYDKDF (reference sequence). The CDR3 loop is CATMKARGLSYEQYF. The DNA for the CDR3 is TGTGCCACAATGAAGGCCCGGGGACTCTCCTACGAGCAGTACTTC.

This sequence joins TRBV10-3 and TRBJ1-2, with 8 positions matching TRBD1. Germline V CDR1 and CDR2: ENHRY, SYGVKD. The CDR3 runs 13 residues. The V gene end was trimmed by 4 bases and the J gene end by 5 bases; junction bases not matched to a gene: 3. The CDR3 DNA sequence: TGTGCCATCAGTGGACAGGGGCTATATGGCTACACCTTC. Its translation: CAISGQGLYGYTF.

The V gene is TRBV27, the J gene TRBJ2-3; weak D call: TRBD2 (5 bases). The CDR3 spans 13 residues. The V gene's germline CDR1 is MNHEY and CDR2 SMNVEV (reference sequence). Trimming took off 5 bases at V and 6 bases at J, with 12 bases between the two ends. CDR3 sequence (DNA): TGTGCCAGCAGTGGCCGGGGTGGGGATACGCAGTATTTT. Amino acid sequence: CASSGRGGDTQYF.